These 18 T cell receptor beta chains were sequenced from one sample in a study of neurological immune-mediated disorders (dated by TCRdb to the late 2010s). Receptor libraries were prepared by 5' RACE. This sample was sequenced with an Illumina HiSeq 2500. TCRdb trimmed public reads at Q25 via fastp, called clones via MiXCR and kept in-frame beta chains. A single entry per CDR3 protein holds the most common genes and DNA from its merged rows. The sample profile shows 90,000 to 150,000 distinct CDR3 sequences; about 3.2% of them were found once. Together, the top ten hold 1.3% of the sample. Source material: PBMCs. Source of these receptors: a woman younger than 45 with multiple sclerosis.

This rearrangement joins TRBV12-3 or TRBV12-4 to TRBJ2-1; D may correspond to TRBD1 or TRBD2 (5 bases each). This CDR3 spans 14 amino acids. V gave up 3 bases and J gave up 2 bases, with 8 bases separating them. This chain's CDR3 is CASSLGETYNEQFF. Here the CDR3 DNA reads TGTGCCAGCAGTTTGGGGGAAACCTACAATGAGCAGTTCTTC.

This clonotype was counted ten times or more. This chain links TRBV7-2 with TRBJ1-2, with D perhaps matching TRBD1 (5 bases). The CDR3 runs to 14 residues. With 5 bases removed from V and 5 bases from J, the gap between germline ends came to 15 bases. CDR1 and CDR2 from the germline V gene are SGHTA and FQGNSA. The chain's CDR3 is CASSPRGFTYGYTF. The DNA of the CDR3 is TGTGCCAGCAGCCCCCGGGGCTTTACTTATGGCTACACCTTC.

This clonotype appeared many times. The chain has TRBV9 and TRBJ1-2, with a weak D call TRBD1 (6 bases). Germline-derived CDR1 and CDR2 are SGDLS and YYNGEE. The CDR3 consists of 14 residues. V was pared by 3 bases and J by 0 bases, with 9 bases between. The CDR3: CASSERQANYGYTF. In DNA form, the CDR3 reads TGTGCCAGCAGCGAGAGACAGGCTAACTATGGCTACACCTTC. The full variable domain, its missing parts supplied by reference TRBV9 and TRBJ1-2, is DSGVTQTPKHLITATGQRVTLRCSPRSGDLSVYWYQQSLDQGLQFLIQYYNGEERAKGNILERFSAQQFPDLHSELNLSSLELGDSALYFCASSERQANYGYTFGSGTRLTVV.

In its sample, this clonotype was seen many times. The chain links TRBV29-1 to TRBJ1-2, with TRBD1 matching over 8 bases. Germline trimming cut 0 bases from V and 7 bases from J; bases unmatched to any gene: 7. The CDR3 length is 14 residues. The germline V gene has CDR1 SQVTM and CDR2 ANQGSEA. The CDR3 nucleotides are TGCAGCGTTGAAGATAAGCCAGGGGGCGTTGGCTACACCTTC. This sequence encodes CSVEDKPGGVGYTF.

Of note for this clonotype: Being one base from a much bigger clone, this may be a read error. For the CDR3, the DNA is TGTGCCAGCCCTGTCACAGGGAACTATGGCTACACCTTC. It yields the protein CASPVTGNYGYTF. The chain recombines TRBV2 with TRBJ1-2; tentatively, D is TRBD1 (6 bases). Germline assignment: CDR1 SNHLY and CDR2 FYNNEI. The CDR3 runs to 13 residues. The ends were cut back, 8 bases at V and 2 bases at J, with 12 bases in the middle.

Many counts were recorded for this clonotype. The chain carries TRBV18 and TRBJ1-2, with TRBD1 identical over 10 bases. Germline V lookup: CDR1 KGHSH, CDR2 LQKENI. The trim removed 3 bases at V and 6 bases at J, leaving 13 bases unmatched. The CDR3 contains 17 residues. The chain's CDR3 is CASSPLGQGVSRDGYTF. CDR3 nucleotide sequence: TGTGCCAGCTCACCCCTTGGACAGGGGGTGTCGAGGGATGGCTACACCTTC.

This clonotype was recorded at least ten times. The V and J genes are TRBV6-2 or TRBV6-3 and TRBJ1-5, with no clear D. The CDR3 covers 13 residues. Germline values: CDR1 MNHEY, CDR2 SVGEGT. V was clipped by 0 bases and J by 4 bases, with 4 bases between them. CDR3 coding DNA: TGTGCCAGCAGTTACTCGTATAATCAGCCCCAGCATTTT. Protein sequence: CASSYSYNQPQHF.

At least ten counts were recorded for this clonotype. The rearrangement links TRBV7-9 to TRBJ2-2; D is unclear. The V gene lost 4 bases and the J gene lost 3 bases, with 6 bases spanning the gap. Germline CDR1 and CDR2: SEHNR and FQNEAQ (reference sequence). The CDR3 contains 13 residues. The CDR3 here is CASSSRDTGELFF. In DNA, the CDR3 is TGTGCCAGCAGCTCCAGAGACACCGGGGAGCTGTTTTTT.

There are many counts of this clonotype. The CDR3 nucleotides read TGCAGTGCTAGAGTGCCAGGGGATATCTACGAGCAGTACTTC. This gives the protein CSARVPGDIYEQYF. This chain joins TRBV20-1 and TRBJ2-7, with a weak D call TRBD1 (6 bases). Germline V gene lookup returns CDR1 DFQATT and CDR2 SNEGSKA (reference sequence). The ends were cut back, 1 base at V and 3 bases at J, with 13 bases in the middle. There are 14 residues in the CDR3.

A few counts support this clonotype. The chain is built from TRBV30 and TRBJ1-3; TRBD1 matches at 7 bases. Germline CDR1 reads GTSNPN; CDR2 reads SVGIG (reference sequence). The CDR3 extends over 13 amino acids. The V gene end was trimmed by 3 bases and the J gene end by 4 bases; junction bases not matched to a gene: 3. CDR3 nucleotide sequence: TGTGCCTGGAGGGGACAGATCGGAAACACCATATATTTT. Translation gives CAWRGQIGNTIYF.

In this sample, this clonotype turned up many times. J is TRBJ2-1 and V is TRBV6-2 or TRBV6-3; D is perhaps TRBD1 (5 bases). This CDR3 contains 13 residues. Per germline, CDR1 MNHEY and CDR2 SVGEGT. Trimming took 6 bases from V and 3 from J, leaving 9 bases between them. The CDR3 sequence is CASSEQDYNEQFF. CDR3 DNA sequence: TGTGCCAGCAGCGAACAGGACTACAATGAGCAGTTCTTC.

This clonotype showed up many times. This chain connects TRBV5-1 to TRBJ1-2; 7 nucleotides match TRBD1. CDR1 is SGHRS and CDR2 is YFSETQ in the germline V gene. V gave up 3 bases and J gave up 4 bases; unmatched junction bases: 3. The length of the CDR3 is 13 residues. The CDR3 loop is CASSSGQTYGYTF. In nucleotides, the CDR3 is TGCGCCAGCAGCTCGGGACAGACCTATGGCTACACCTTC. The full variable domain, with the rest looked up from reference TRBV5-1 and TRBJ1-2, is KAGVTQTPRYLIKTRGQQVTLSCSPISGHRSVSWYQQTPGQGLQFLFEYFSETQRNKGNFPGRFSGRQFSNSRSEMNVSTLELGDSALYLCASSSGQTYGYTFGSGTRLTVV.

The chain recombines TRBV29-1 with TRBJ2-7; D perhaps matches TRBD2 (5 bases). Germline CDR1 is SQVTM and CDR2 is ANQGSEA. The V and J ends lost 4 bases and 2 bases respectively, with 12 bases between them. The CDR3 extends over 13 amino acids. The CDR3: CSVGEGGPYEQYF. As DNA, the CDR3 is TGCAGCGTTGGTGAGGGTGGCCCCTACGAGCAGTACTTC.

This clonotype was recorded at least ten times. This chain connects TRBV7-6 to TRBJ1-5; weak D call: TRBD1 (5 bases). The ends were cut back, 5 bases at V and 8 bases at J, with 22 bases in the middle. CDR1 is SGHVS and CDR2 is FNYEAQ in the germline V gene. The CDR3 covers 16 residues. The CDR3 loop reads CASSPTSGTLDKPQHF. CDR3 DNA: TGTGCCAGCAGCCCTACCTCGGGCACGCTGGACAAGCCCCAGCATTTT.

This clonotype was seen repeatedly, ten times or more. The rearrangement links TRBV6-6 to TRBJ1-1; no clear D. This CDR3 is built from 12 residues. Trimming shortened V by 4 bases and J by 4 bases, and 7 bases separated the two germline ends. Germline CDR1 is MNHNY and CDR2 is SVGAGI (reference sequence). The CDR3 bases are TGTGCCAGCAGTTCCCAAGGCACTGAAGCTTTCTTT. This encodes CASSSQGTEAFF.

There are many counts of this clonotype. This chain's CDR3 is CSVAAGTSYEQYF. The CDR3 DNA sequence: TGCAGCGTTGCCGCCGGGACATCCTACGAGCAGTACTTC. This chain joins TRBV29-1 and TRBJ2-7, with D tentatively TRBD1 (6 bases). V was cut by 4 bases and J by 1 base, with 11 bases left in between. This CDR3 has 13 residues. Germline CDR1 SQVTM, CDR2 ANQGSEA.

This clonotype showed up just a few times. This chain connects TRBV20-1 to TRBJ1-4, with D unresolved. The germline CDR1 and CDR2 sequences are DFQATT and SNEGSKA (reference sequence). The CDR3 loop spans 14 amino acids. With 1 base removed from V and 4 bases from J, the gap between germline ends came to 10 bases. CDR3 residues: CSARVNSGNEKLFF. In DNA, the CDR3 is TGCAGTGCTAGAGTTAACAGCGGTAATGAAAAACTGTTTTTT.

Concerning this clonotype: A clone one base away is much larger, so this may be a read error. The J gene is TRBJ2-7, the V gene TRBV25-1; D may be TRBD1 (5 bases). Trimming took off 0 bases at V and 7 bases at J, with 16 bases between the two ends. The V gene's germline CDR1 is MGHDK and CDR2 SYGVNS. This CDR3 has 15 residues. CDR3 bases: TGTGCCAGCAGTGAATATTCAAACCACCGGACAGAGCAGTACTTC. Its translation: CASSEYSNHRTEQYF.